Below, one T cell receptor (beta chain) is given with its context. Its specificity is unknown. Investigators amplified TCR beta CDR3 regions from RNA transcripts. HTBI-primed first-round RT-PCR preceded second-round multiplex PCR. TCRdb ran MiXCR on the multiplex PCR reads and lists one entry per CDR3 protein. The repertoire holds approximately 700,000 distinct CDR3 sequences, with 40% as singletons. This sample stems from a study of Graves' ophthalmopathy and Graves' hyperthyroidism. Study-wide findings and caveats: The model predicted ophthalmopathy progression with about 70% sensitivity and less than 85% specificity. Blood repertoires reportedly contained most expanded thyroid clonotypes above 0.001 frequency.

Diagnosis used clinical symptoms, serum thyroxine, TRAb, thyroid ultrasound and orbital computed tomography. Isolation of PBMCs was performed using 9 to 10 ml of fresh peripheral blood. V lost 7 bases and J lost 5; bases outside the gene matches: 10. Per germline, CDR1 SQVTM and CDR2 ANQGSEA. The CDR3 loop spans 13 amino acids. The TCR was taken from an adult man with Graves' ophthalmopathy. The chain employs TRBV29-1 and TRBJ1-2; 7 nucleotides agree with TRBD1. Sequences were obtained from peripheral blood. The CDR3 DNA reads TGCAGCGGACAGGGTGGGACTGATTATGGCTACACCTTC. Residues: CSGQGGTDYGYTF. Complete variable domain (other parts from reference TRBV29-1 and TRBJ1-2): SAVISQKPSRDICQRGTSLTIQCQVDSQVTMMFWYRQQPGQSLTLIATANQGSEATYESGFVIDKFPISRPNLTFSTLTVSNMSPEDSSIYLCSGQGGTDYGYTFGSGTRLTVV.